The next 25 T cell receptor beta chains were all read from a single sample in a study of radiotherapy plus CTLA-4 blockade in lung cancer. Sequencing used immunoSEQ multiplex PCR; TCRdb keeps in-frame clones, though not all of them. The data hold roughly 120,000 clones, with roughly 74% observed a single time. Sequenced here: peripheral blood, sampled from a patient treated with radiotherapy plus ipilimumab. The receptors derive from a human donor with non-small cell lung cancer who had a partial response to radiotherapy plus ipilimumab.

This sequence joins TRBV7-8 and TRBJ2-6; D is possibly TRBD1 (6 bases). Per germline, CDR1 SGHVS and CDR2 FQNEAQ. The CDR3 covers 18 residues. V was shortened by 3 bases and J by 1 base, with 16 bases between the two germline ends. CDR3 region: CASSFAPGHKSGANVLTF. In DNA, the CDR3 is TGTGCCAGCAGCTTTGCTCCGGGACACAAATCTGGGGCCAACGTCCTGACTTTC.

The chain uses TRBV10-3 and TRBJ2-5; D possibly corresponds to TRBD2 (7 bases). Trimming removed 3 bases at V and 2 bases at J, with 13 bases between. Germline CDR1 and CDR2: ENHRY and SYGVKD. CDR3 size: 15 residues. CDR3 DNA: TGTGCCATCAGTGATTCGGGGGGCGGGCAAGAGACCCAGTACTTC. Amino acids: CAISDSGGGQETQYF.

This clone was observed a single time. The sample has other DNA sequences that encode this CDR3 too. This chain joins TRBV5-1 and TRBJ2-1; 9 nucleotides agree with TRBD2. With 2 bases clipped from V and 4 bases from J, the junction kept 4 bases outside the gene matches. Germline lookup yields CDR1 SGHRS and CDR2 YFSETQ. The CDR3 consists of 15 residues. CDR3 coding DNA: TGCGCCAGCAGCTTAGGGACTAGCTCTTACAATGAGCAGTTCTTC. Translation gives CASSLGTSSYNEQFF.

The gene calls are TRBV5-1 and TRBJ2-7, with 10 bases fitting TRBD1. CDR1 is SGHRS and CDR2 is YFSETQ in the germline V gene. V shed 1 base, J shed 4 bases, and the junction held 5 bases outside the gene matches. This CDR3 is built from 15 residues. The CDR3 protein is CASSLLGQGNYEQYF. CDR3 DNA: TGCGCCAGCAGCTTGTTGGGACAGGGGAATTACGAGCAGTACTTC.

V and J are TRBV19 and TRBJ2-1; 13 bases are shared with TRBD2. Germline CDR1 LNHDA, CDR2 SQIVND (reference sequence). Trimming removed 7 bases from V and 0 bases from J; junction bases left unmatched: 21. The CDR3 has 22 amino acids. DNA of the CDR3: TGTGCCAGTAAGGGCACTAGCGGGAGGGCCCTGGGCTCCTCAAGCTCCTACAATGAGCAGTTCTTC. This translates into CASKGTSGRALGSSSSYNEQFF. The full variable domain, with the rest looked up from reference TRBV19 and TRBJ2-1, is DGGITQSPKYLFRKEGQNVTLSCEQNLNHDAMYWYRQDPGQGLRLIYYSQIVNDFQKGDIAEGYSVSREKKESFPLTVTSAQKNPTAFYLCASKGTSGRALGSSSSYNEQFFGPGTRLTVL.

This sequence joins TRBV5-5 and TRBJ2-1; 10 bases fit TRBD2. The CDR3 length is 17 residues. Trimming at V came to 4 bases and at J to 0 bases, leaving 7 bases not matched to a gene. The germline V gene encodes CDR1 SGHKS and CDR2 YYEKEE (reference sequence). DNA of the CDR3: TGTGCCAGCAGCCTTTTGCCTAGCGGGAGCTCCTACAATGAGCAGTTCTTC. Translation gives CASSLLPSGSSYNEQFF.

This sequence joins TRBV29-1 and TRBJ2-7; 10 bases line up with TRBD1. Looked up from germline, CDR1 is SQVTM and CDR2 is ANQGSEA. Trimming cost V 8 bases and J 2 bases; bases outside gene matches: 6. The CDR3 length is 13 residues. In nucleotides, the CDR3 is TGCAGCTCAAGGGACAGGGGTACCTACGAGCAGTACTTC. It is translated as CSSRDRGTYEQYF.

J is TRBJ1-2 and V is TRBV10-3; 7 bases are a match to TRBD1. J gave up 6 bases and V 6 bases, and 4 bases lay outside the gene matches. CDR1 and CDR2 (germline): ENHRY, SYGVKD. The CDR3 runs 12 residues. CDR3 residues: CAISQTGDGYTF. The CDR3, as DNA: TGTGCCATCAGCCAAACAGGGGATGGCTACACCTTC.

Details on this clone: Other DNA sequences in this specimen translate into the identical CDR3. The chain joins TRBV5-1 to TRBJ2-5; 7 nucleotides match TRBD2. CDR1 is SGHRS, CDR2 YFSETQ, per germline. The CDR3 covers 16 residues. V was pared by 4 bases and J by 4 bases, with 13 bases of the junction left unmatched. The CDR3 loop reads CASSLGGAGRVETQYF. CDR3 nucleotide sequence: TGCGCCAGCAGCCTGGGCGGAGCGGGGAGGGTAGAGACCCAGTACTTC.

In its sample, this clone was seen once. J is TRBJ1-5 and V is TRBV2, with TRBD1 identical over 7 bases. This CDR3 comprises 12 residues. The trim removed 8 bases at V and 5 bases at J, leaving 3 bases unmatched. Germline CDR1 SNHLY, CDR2 FYNNEI. The CDR3 nucleotides read TGTGCCAGCGGGGGACAGTATCAGCCCCAGCATTTT. This codes for CASGGQYQPQHF.

This clone has a handful of counts. The rearrangement joins TRBV18 to TRBJ1-4, with 7 nucleotides matching TRBD1. Germline CDR1 is KGHSH and CDR2 is LQKENI. The CDR3 spans 15 residues. Trimming removed 3 bases from V and 6 bases from J; junction bases left unmatched: 7. CDR3 sequence (DNA): TGTGCCAGCTCACCGAAGACAGGGCGTCATGAAAAACTGTTTTTT. It is translated as CASSPKTGRHEKLFF.

The sample holds a few counts of this clone. The gene calls are TRBV2 and TRBJ2-7; 9 nucleotides align to TRBD1. This CDR3 comprises 12 residues. Germline assignment: CDR1 SNHLY and CDR2 FYNNEI. Germline trimming cut 6 bases from V and 9 bases from J; bases unmatched to any gene: 6. The CDR3 bases are TGTGCCAGCAGGCCGGGACAGGGTCGGCAGTACTTC. Protein: CASRPGQGRQYF.

The V gene is TRBV15, the J gene TRBJ1-2; D is unresolved. The CDR3 contains 14 residues. CDR1 and CDR2 from the germline V gene are LNHNV and YYDKDF (reference sequence). The ends were cut back, 0 bases at V and 4 bases at J, with 9 bases in the middle. CDR3 nucleotides: TGTGCCACCAGCAGAGACCGAGGAGTCTATGGCTACACCTTC. This encodes CATSRDRGVYGYTF.

With respect to this clone: One junction end does not reproduce the germline sequence, and a read error may be involved. The V gene is TRBV18, the J gene TRBJ1-1, with D tentatively TRBD1 (5 bases). The CDR3 consists of 14 residues. Germline CDR1 reads KGHSH; CDR2 reads LQKENI. The CDR3 loop is CASSPGTPNSEAFF. CDR3 nucleotides: TGTGCCAGCTCACCAGGGACTCCGAACTCTGAAGCTTTCTTT. Full variable domain (rest looked up from reference TRBV18 and TRBJ1-1): NAGVMQNPRHLVRRRGQEARLRCSPMKGHSHVYWYRQLPEEGLKFMVYLQKENIIDESGMPKERFSAEFPKEGPSILRIQQVVRGDSAAYFCASSPGTPNSEAFFGQGTRLTVV.

The rearrangement links TRBV9 to TRBJ2-2; TRBD2 might be the D (6 bases). CDR1 and CDR2 from the germline V gene are SGDLS and YYNGEE. Trimming took 3 bases from V and 6 from J, leaving 15 bases between them. This CDR3 comprises 15 residues. CDR3 protein: CASSDSPLAAGELFF. Written as DNA, the CDR3 is TGTGCCAGCAGCGACAGCCCTTTAGCGGCCGGGGAGCTGTTTTTT.

V gene TRBV28 combines with J gene TRBJ2-1; TRBD2 aligns across 13 bases. Unmatched junction bases numbered 1, after V lost 5 bases and J lost 9 bases. This CDR3 has 13 amino acids. The germline V gene encodes CDR1 MDHEN and CDR2 SYDVKM. CDR3: CASSRTSGSEQFF. The CDR3 bases are TGTGCCAGCAGTAGGACTAGCGGGAGTGAGCAGTTCTTC.

The chain employs TRBV5-4 and TRBJ2-7, with D possibly being TRBD2 (6 bases). Germline loops: CDR1 SGHNT, CDR2 YYREEE (reference sequence). CDR3 size: 15 residues. Trimming removed 4 bases from V and 0 bases from J, with 14 bases in between. The CDR3 here is CASSSTAGSSYEQYF. CDR3 bases: TGTGCCAGCAGCAGTACCGCCGGGAGCTCCTACGAGCAGTACTTC.

V usage is TRBV7-9 and J usage is TRBJ2-5; 7 bases agree with TRBD2. Losses at the gene ends were 1 base for V and 4 bases for J; bases not matched to a gene: 9. Germline values: CDR1 SEHNR, CDR2 FQNEAQ (reference sequence). The CDR3 consists of 16 residues. The CDR3 DNA reads TGTGCCAGCAGCTTAGAATCAGCGGGAAGTCTAGAGACCCAGTACTTC. Translation: CASSLESAGSLETQYF.

The chain is built from TRBV14 and TRBJ2-7; 9 bases fit TRBD1. The CDR3 consists of 15 residues. With V trimmed by 8 bases and J by 6 bases, 14 bases remained unmatched. Germline V gene lookup returns CDR1 SGHDN and CDR2 FVKESK. DNA for the CDR3: TGTGCCAGCCTCCACCGGGGGACAGGGAGTAGCGAGCAGTACTTC. It encodes CASLHRGTGSSEQYF.

This clone was seen only once. For the CDR3, the DNA is TGCAGCGTTGTTTGGCCGGGAATAGGTCGAGAGACCCAGTACTTC. It encodes CSVVWPGIGRETQYF. The V gene is TRBV29-1, the J gene TRBJ2-5, with D perhaps TRBD2 (5 bases). Between the trimmed V and J ends, which lost 4 bases and 4 bases, there was a span of 19 bases. The CDR3 spans 15 residues. Germline V gives CDR1 SQVTM, CDR2 ANQGSEA.

CDR3 nucleotide sequence: TGTGCCAGCACCACCGGTAGGACAGGGAGTTTCGAGCAGTACTTC. This sequence encodes CASTTGRTGSFEQYF. The chain combines TRBV28 with TRBJ2-7; 8 bases fit TRBD1. CDR1 and CDR2 from the germline V gene are MDHEN and SYDVKM. The trim removed 7 bases at V and 6 bases at J, leaving 14 bases unmatched. The CDR3 totals 15 residues.

J is TRBJ2-6 and V is TRBV9; weak D call: TRBD1 (6 bases). V shed 4 bases and J shed 1 base, with 9 bases lying between them. This CDR3 has 15 residues. Germline assignment: CDR1 SGDLS and CDR2 YYNGEE. CDR3 coding DNA: TGTGCCAGCAGCCGAGGGGGTTCTGGGGCCAACGTCCTGACTTTC. Translation gives CASSRGGSGANVLTF. Combining the CDR3 with reference TRBV9 and TRBJ2-6 gives the whole variable domain DSGVTQTPKHLITATGQRVTLRCSPRSGDLSVYWYQQSLDQGLQFLIQYYNGEERAKGNILERFSAQQFPDLHSELNLSSLELGDSALYFCASSRGGSGANVLTFGAGSRLTVL.

J is TRBJ1-1 and V is TRBV5-4; 8 bases are a match to TRBD1. J was trimmed by 1 base and V by 3 bases; bases with no gene match: 5. Germline lookup yields CDR1 SGHNT and CDR2 YYREEE (reference sequence). This CDR3 is built from 15 residues. This chain's CDR3 is CASSSDRGPNTEAFF. DNA for the CDR3: TGTGCCAGCAGCTCTGACAGGGGACCGAACACTGAAGCTTTCTTT.

The gene calls are TRBV30 and TRBJ2-5; D may be TRBD1 (5 bases). The ends were cut back, 3 bases at V and 2 bases at J, with 13 bases in the middle. The CDR3 contains 14 residues. The germline CDR1 and CDR2 sequences are GTSNPN and SVGIG (reference sequence). This CDR3 is CAWSPLDSQETQYF. DNA of the CDR3: TGTGCCTGGAGCCCCCTAGACAGTCAAGAGACCCAGTACTTC.

The rearrangement links TRBV5-4 to TRBJ2-3; 7 nucleotides agree with TRBD2. The CDR3 consists of 15 residues. The V and J ends lost 4 bases and 5 bases, in that order; junction bases with no gene match: 10. Per the germline V gene, CDR1 is SGHNT and CDR2 is YYREEE (reference sequence). The CDR3 region is CASSPFGGVGDTQYF. The CDR3 DNA follows: TGTGCCAGCAGCCCCTTTGGGGGGGTCGGAGATACGCAGTATTTT.